This TCR beta chain was profiled in a study of cytotoxic CD8 clonotypes in ibrutinib-treated CLL. About this clone itself: Its antigen is not known.

This CDR3 has 17 amino acids. V lost 0 bases and J lost 1, with 16 bases in between. Germline V gene lookup returns CDR1 GTSNPN and CDR2 SVGIG (reference sequence). Regarding the study as a whole: Against age-matched healthy donors, baseline clonality ran higher and tracked circulating CD8+ T-cell counts. Samples were collected at differing times from sustained-remission and progressing patients. Clonotypes that were public were uncommon, and they contracted or stayed stable on treatment. Clonality, elevated at ibrutinib response, dropped back toward baseline at progression.

Some clones are missing from TCRdb's copy, which holds only in-frame ones; the method was immunoSEQ multiplex PCR. The top ten clones hold about 6.4% of a sample with just over 200,000 clones, roughly three quarters of them seen once. The V and J genes are TRBV30 and TRBJ1-3; no reliable D call. This receptor was taken from a human donor with chronic lymphocytic leukemia. The specimen was PBMCs, collected after 12 months of ibrutinib treatment. As DNA, the CDR3 is TGTGCCTGGAGTGTAGGTACGCGGCCTACTTCTGGAAACACCATATATTTT. Translating gives CAWSVGTRPTSGNTIYF.